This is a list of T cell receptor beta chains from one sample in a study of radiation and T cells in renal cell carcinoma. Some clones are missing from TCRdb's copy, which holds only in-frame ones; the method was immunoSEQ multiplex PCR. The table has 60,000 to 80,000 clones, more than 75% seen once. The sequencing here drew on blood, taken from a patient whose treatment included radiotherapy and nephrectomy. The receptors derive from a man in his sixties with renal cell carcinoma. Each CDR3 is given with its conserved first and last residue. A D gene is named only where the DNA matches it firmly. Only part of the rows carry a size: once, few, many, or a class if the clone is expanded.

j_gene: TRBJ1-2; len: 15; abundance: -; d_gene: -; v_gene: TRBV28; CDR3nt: TGTGCCAGCAGTTTTCAGGGAGGTAGTGGCTATGGCTACACCTTC; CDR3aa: CASSFQGGSGYGYTF
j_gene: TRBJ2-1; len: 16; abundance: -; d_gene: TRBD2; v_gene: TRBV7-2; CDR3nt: TGTGCCAGCAGCTTAGAGGTCGGGAGGAGCTCGAATGAGCAGTTCTTC; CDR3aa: CASSLEVGRSSNEQFF
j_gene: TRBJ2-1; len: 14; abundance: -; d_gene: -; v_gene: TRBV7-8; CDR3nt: TGTGCCAGCAGCCAAAGCGGAATTTACAATGAGCAGTTCTTC; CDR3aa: CASSQSGIYNEQFF
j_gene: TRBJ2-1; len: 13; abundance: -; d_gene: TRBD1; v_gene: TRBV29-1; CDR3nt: TGCAGCGTGCCGGGACAGATCCACAATGAGCAGTTCTTC; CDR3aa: CSVPGQIHNEQFF
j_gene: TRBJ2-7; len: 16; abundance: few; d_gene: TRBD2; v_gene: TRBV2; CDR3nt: TGTGCCAGCACACAGCTAGCGGGAGTCCGGGGGAGGGAGCAGTACTTC; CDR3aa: CASTQLAGVRGREQYF
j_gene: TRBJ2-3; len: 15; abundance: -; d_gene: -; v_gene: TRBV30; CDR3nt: TGTGCCTGGAGTGTACAGGGAGGGACCACAGATACGCAGTATTTT; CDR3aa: CAWSVQGGTTDTQYF
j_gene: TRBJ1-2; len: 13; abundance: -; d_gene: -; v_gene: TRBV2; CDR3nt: TGTGCCAGCACCCATGGGGGTAACTATGGCTACACCTTC; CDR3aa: CASTHGGNYGYTF
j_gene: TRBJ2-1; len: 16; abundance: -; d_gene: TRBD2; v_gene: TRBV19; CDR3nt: TGTGCCAGTACCGGTAGCGGGACCCGAAGGACGGCTGAGCAGTTCTTC; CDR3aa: CASTGSGTRRTAEQFF
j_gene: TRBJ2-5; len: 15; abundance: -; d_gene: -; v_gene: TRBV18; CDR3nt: TGTGCCAGCTCACCACCTGTGCCGGCTTTCGGGACCCAGTACTTC; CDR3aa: CASSPPVPAFGTQYF
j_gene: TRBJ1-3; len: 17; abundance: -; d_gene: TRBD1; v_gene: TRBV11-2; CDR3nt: TGTGCCAGCAGCCTCGAGGACAGGGCGTACGCTGGAAACACCATATATTTT; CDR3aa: CASSLEDRAYAGNTIYF
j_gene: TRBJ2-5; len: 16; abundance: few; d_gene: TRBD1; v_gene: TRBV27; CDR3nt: TGTGCCAGCAAAAGATGGACAGGGGGCCGGGAAGAGACCCAGTACTTC; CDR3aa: CASKRWTGGREETQYF
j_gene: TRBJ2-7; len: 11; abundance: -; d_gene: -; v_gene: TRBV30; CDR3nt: TGTGCCTGGAGTTATCGTCACGAGCAGTACTTC; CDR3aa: CAWSYRHEQYF
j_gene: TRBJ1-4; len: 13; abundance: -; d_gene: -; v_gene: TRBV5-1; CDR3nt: TGCGCCAGCAGCTCCGGATCTAATGAAAAACTGTTTTTT; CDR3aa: CASSSGSNEKLFF
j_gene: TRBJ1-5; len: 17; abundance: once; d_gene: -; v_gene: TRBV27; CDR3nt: TGTGCCAGCAGTTACGGTGGACCTTCAAGGGGCAATCAGCCCCAGCATTTT; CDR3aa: CASSYGGPSRGNQPQHF
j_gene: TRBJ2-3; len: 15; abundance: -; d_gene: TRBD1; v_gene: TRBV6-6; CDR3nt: TGTGCCAGCAGTTACGCCGGGACAGAAACAGATACGCAGTATTTT; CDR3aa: CASSYAGTETDTQYF
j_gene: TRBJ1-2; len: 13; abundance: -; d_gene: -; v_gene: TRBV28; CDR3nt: TGTGCCAGCAGGATCCAGGCGGACTATGGCTACACCTTC; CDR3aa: CASRIQADYGYTF
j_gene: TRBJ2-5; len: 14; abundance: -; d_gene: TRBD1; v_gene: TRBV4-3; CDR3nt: TGCGCCAGCAGCCAAGGACAGGGCGGAGAGACCCAGTACTTC; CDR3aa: CASSQGQGGETQYF
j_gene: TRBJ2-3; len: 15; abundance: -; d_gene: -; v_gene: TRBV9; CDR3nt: TGTGCCAGCAGCCCCCTAGGTACGCCCACAGATACGCAGTATTTT; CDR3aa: CASSPLGTPTDTQYF
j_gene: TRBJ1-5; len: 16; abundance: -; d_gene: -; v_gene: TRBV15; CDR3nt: TGTGCCACCAGCAGAGGTCGTACGGGGGACAATCAGCCCCAGCATTTT; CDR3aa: CATSRGRTGDNQPQHF
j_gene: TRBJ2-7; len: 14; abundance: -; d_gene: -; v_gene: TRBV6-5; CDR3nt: TGTGCCAGCAGTTGGTTTAAGAGCTCCTACGAGCAGTACTTC; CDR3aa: CASSWFKSSYEQYF
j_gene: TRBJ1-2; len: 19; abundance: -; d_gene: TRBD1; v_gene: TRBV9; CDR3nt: TGTGCCAGCAGCGTAAACCCGATAAGAACCCGACAGGGAGGAAATGGCTACACCTTC; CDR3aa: CASSVNPIRTRQGGNGYTF
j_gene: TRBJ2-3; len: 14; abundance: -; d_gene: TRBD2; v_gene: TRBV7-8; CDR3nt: TGTGCCAGCAGCTTTAGCGGGAGGACAGATACGCAGTATTTT; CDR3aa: CASSFSGRTDTQYF
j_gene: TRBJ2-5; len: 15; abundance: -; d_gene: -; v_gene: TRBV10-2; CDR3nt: TGCGCCAGCAGTGAGTCGTCGGCAGGGAAAGAGACCCAGTACTTC; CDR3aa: CASSESSAGKETQYF
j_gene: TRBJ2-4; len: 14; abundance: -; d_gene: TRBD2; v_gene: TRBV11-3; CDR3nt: TGTGCCAGCAGCCGACCGGGGGGGAGGGACATTCAGTACTTC; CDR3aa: CASSRPGGRDIQYF
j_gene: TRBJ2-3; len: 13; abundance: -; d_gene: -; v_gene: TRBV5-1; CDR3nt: TGCGCCAGCAGCTTGCGGCGCACAGATACGCAGTATTTT; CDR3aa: CASSLRRTDTQYF
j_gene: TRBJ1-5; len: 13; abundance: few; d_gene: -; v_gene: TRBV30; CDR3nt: TGTGCCTGGAGTGTAGGGGGGGACCAGCCCCAGCATTTT; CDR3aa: CAWSVGGDQPQHF
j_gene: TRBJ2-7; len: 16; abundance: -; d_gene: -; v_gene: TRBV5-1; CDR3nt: TGCGCCAGCAGCTCCTCGGTCCTTTTAGGCTCCTACGAGCAGTACTTC; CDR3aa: CASSSSVLLGSYEQYF
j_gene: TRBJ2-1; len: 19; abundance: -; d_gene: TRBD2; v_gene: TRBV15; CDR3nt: TGTGCCACCAGCAGCCCCCAAGTCCGACTAGCGGAGACCTACAATGAGCAGTTCTTC; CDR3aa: CATSSPQVRLAETYNEQFF
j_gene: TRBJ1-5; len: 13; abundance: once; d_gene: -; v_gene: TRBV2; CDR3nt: TGTGCCAGCGGATCCAGGTTTAATCAGCCCCAGCATTTT; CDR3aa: CASGSRFNQPQHF
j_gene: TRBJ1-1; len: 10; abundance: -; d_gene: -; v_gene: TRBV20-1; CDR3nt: TGCAGTGCTACTAACACTGAAGCTTTCTTT; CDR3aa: CSATNTEAFF
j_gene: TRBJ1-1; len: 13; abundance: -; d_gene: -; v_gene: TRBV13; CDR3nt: TGTGCCAGCAGCGGGGACAAGAACACTGAAGCTTTCTTT; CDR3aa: CASSGDKNTEAFF
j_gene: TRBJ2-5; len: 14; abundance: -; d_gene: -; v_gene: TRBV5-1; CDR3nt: TGCGCCAGCAGTCCATCGACATTTCAAGAGACCCAGTACTTC; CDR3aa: CASSPSTFQETQYF
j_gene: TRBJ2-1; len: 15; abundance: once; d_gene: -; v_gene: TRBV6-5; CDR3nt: TGTGCCAGTACCTATCGGGGTCCAATCTACAATGAGCAGTTCTTC; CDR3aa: CASTYRGPIYNEQFF
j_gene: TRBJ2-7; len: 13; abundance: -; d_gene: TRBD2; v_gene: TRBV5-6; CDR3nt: TGTGCCAGCAGCTTAACGGCGGGAGAGCCCCAGTACTTC; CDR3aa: CASSLTAGEPQYF
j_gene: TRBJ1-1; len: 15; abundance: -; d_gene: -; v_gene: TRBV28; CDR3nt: TGTGCCAGCAGTCCCCCAGGGGTGGGGGTAACTGAAGCTTTCTTT; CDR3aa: CASSPPGVGVTEAFF
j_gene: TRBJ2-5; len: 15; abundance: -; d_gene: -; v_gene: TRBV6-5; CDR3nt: TGTGCCAGCAGTTACTCGATTTTAGCGCAAGAGACCCAGTACTTC; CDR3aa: CASSYSILAQETQYF
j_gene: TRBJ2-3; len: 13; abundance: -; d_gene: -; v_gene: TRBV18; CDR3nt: TGTGCCATTAAACAGGGCGGCACAGATACGCAGTATTTT; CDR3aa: CAIKQGGTDTQYF
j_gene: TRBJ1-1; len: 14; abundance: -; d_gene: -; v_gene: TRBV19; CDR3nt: TGTGCCAGTAGTATTACCCGATTGAGTAAGCAAGCTTTCTTT; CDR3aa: CASSITRLSKQAFF
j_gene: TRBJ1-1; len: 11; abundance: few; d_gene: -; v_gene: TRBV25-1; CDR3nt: TGTGCCAGCAGCCCGGACAGAGAAGCTTTCTTT; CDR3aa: CASSPDREAFF
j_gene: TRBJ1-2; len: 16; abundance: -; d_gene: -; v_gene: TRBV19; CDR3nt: TGTGCCAGTAGTATCGCGATCGGGTGGGGTAACTATGGCTACACCTTC; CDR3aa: CASSIAIGWGNYGYTF
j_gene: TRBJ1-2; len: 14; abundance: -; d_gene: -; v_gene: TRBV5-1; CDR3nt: TGCGCCAGCAGCCGGACGACCATCGATTATGGCTACACCTTC; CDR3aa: CASSRTTIDYGYTF
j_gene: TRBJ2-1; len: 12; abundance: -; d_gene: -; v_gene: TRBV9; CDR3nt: TGTGCCAGCAGCGTAGGCCATGATGAGCAGTTCTTC; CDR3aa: CASSVGHDEQFF
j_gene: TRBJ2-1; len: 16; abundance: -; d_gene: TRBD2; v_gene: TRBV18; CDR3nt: TGTGCCAGCTCACCCCGGCTAGCGGGAACGTACAATGAGCAGTTCTTC; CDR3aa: CASSPRLAGTYNEQFF
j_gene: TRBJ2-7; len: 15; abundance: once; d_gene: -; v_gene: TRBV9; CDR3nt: TGTGCCAGCAGCGTAGGACCAGGGACTCAGAGCGAGCAGTACTTC; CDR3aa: CASSVGPGTQSEQYF
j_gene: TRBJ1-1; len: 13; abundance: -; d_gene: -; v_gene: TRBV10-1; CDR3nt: TGCGCCAGCAGTGAGAGTCTTTACACTGAAGCTTTCTTT; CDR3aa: CASSESLYTEAFF
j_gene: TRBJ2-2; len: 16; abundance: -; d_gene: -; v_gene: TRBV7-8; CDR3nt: TGTGCCAGCAGCACGGGAGAGGTGTCTTTGGCCGGGGAGCTGTTTTTT; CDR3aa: CASSTGEVSLAGELFF
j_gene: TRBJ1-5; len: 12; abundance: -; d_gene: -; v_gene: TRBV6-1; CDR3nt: TGTGCCAGCGGGGGACCCAATCAGCCCCAGCATTTT; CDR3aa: CASGGPNQPQHF
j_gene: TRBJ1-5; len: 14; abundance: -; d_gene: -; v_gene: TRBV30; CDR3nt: TGTGCCTGGAGTCAGATAAGGGGCGGGCAGCCCCAGCATTTT; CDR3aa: CAWSQIRGGQPQHF
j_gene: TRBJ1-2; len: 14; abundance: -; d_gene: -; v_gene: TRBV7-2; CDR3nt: TGTGCCAGCAGTCTACAGGAGATAAACTATGGCTACACCTTC; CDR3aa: CASSLQEINYGYTF
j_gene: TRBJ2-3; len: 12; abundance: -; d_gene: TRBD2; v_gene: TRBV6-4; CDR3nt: TGTGCCGGCACTAGCGGTTTAGATACGCAGTATTTT; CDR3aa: CAGTSGLDTQYF
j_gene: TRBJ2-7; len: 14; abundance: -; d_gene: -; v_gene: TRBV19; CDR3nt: TGTGCCAGTAGTATATCCTACCCCGGGTACGAGCAGTACTTC; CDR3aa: CASSISYPGYEQYF
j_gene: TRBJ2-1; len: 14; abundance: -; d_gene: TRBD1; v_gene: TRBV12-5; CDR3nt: TGTGCTAGTGGTTTGACAGGGGGCCACAATGAGCAGTTCTTC; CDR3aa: CASGLTGGHNEQFF
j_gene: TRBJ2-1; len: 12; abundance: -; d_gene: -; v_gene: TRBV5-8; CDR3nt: TGTGCCAGCAGCTTGCGGGTCAATGAGCAGTTCTTC; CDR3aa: CASSLRVNEQFF
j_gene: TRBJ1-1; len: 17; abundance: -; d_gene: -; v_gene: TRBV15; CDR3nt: TGTGCCACCAGCAGAGCCCCCAGGGGAATTCCGGGACCAAAAGCTTTCTTT; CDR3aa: CATSRAPRGIPGPKAFF
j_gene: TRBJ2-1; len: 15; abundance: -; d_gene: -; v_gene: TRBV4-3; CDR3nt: TGCGCCAGCTCGGACAGCGGAGGCTCCTACAATGAGCAGTTCTTC; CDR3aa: CASSDSGGSYNEQFF